Shown below are 12 T cell receptor beta chains from a single sample sequenced in a study of blood T cell repertoires in COVID-19. TCRdb keeps only in-frame clones here, not all; method: immunoSEQ multiplex PCR. Here the sample spans around 130,000 clones, 70% to 90% being singletons. The sample consisted of peripheral blood. The receptors here all came from a man in his 60s with acute or convalescent COVID-19.

The J gene is TRBJ2-7, the V gene TRBV7-2; TRBD1 matches 12 bases. Trimming removed 5 bases from V and 2 bases from J; junction bases left unmatched: 4. The CDR3 is made up of 15 amino acids. Germline V gene lookup returns CDR1 SGHTA and CDR2 FQGNSA. As DNA, the CDR3 is TGTGCCAGCAGCAGGGACAGGGGGCCTACCTACGAGCAGTACTTC. Protein sequence: CASSRDRGPTYEQYF.

This sequence joins TRBV28 and TRBJ2-7, with 7 bases that match TRBD2. Germline lookup yields CDR1 MDHEN and CDR2 SYDVKM. J gave up 4 bases and V 6 bases, and 3 bases lay outside the gene matches. This CDR3 has 12 residues. CDR3 sequence reads: CASSRGGYEQYF. CDR3 in DNA: TGTGCCAGCAGCCGCGGGGGTTACGAGCAGTACTTC.

The chain recombines TRBV7-2 with TRBJ2-3; D is uncertain. Trimming took 5 bases from V and 0 from J, leaving 3 bases between them. The CDR3 length is 12 residues. Germline loops: CDR1 SGHTA, CDR2 FQGNSA. The CDR3 region has the DNA TGTGCCAGCAGCCTGAGCACAGATACGCAGTATTTT. It specifies CASSLSTDTQYF. The complete variable domain, with remaining parts taken from reference TRBV7-2 and TRBJ2-3, reads GAGVSQSPSNKVTEKGKDVELRCDPISGHTALYWYRQSLGQGLEFLIYFQGNSAPDKSGLPSDRFSAERTGGSVSTLTIQRTQQEDSAVYLCASSLSTDTQYFGPGTRLTVL.

This clone was recorded once. The chain joins TRBV15 to TRBJ2-1, with 10 positions matching TRBD2. This CDR3 spans 18 amino acids. The trim removed 2 bases at V and 2 bases at J, leaving 9 bases unmatched. CDR1 is LNHNV, CDR2 YYDKDF, per germline (reference sequence). CDR3 residues: CATSRKGKREGPYNEQFF. The CDR3 region has the DNA TGTGCCACCAGCAGAAAAGGGAAGCGGGAGGGCCCCTACAATGAGCAGTTCTTC.

This clone was counted a single time. This rearrangement joins TRBV28 to TRBJ1-1, with 8 nucleotides matching TRBD1. The CDR3 sequence is 14 residues long. Trimming took 6 bases from V and 4 from J; bases not matched to a gene: 7. Germline V gives CDR1 MDHEN, CDR2 SYDVKM. The DNA for the CDR3 is TGTGCCAGCAGCTCCAGGGGGCAGGGCACTGAAGCTTTCTTT. Translated: CASSSRGQGTEAFF.

The chain combines TRBV27 with TRBJ2-7; no definite D call. The CDR3 loop spans 15 amino acids. Germline CDR1 and CDR2: MNHEY and SMNVEV (reference sequence). Trimming took 0 bases from V and 4 from J, leaving 13 bases between them. CDR3: CASSLSQGAEYEQYF. Here the CDR3 DNA reads TGTGCCAGCAGTTTATCGCAAGGTGCGGAATACGAGCAGTACTTC.

A single count supports this clone. The rearrangement uses TRBV6-2 or TRBV6-3 and TRBJ2-1, with 7 bases that match TRBD1. The CDR3 is 16 amino acids. Germline trimming cut 4 bases from V and 4 bases from J; bases unmatched to any gene: 10. The germline CDR1 and CDR2 sequences are MNHEY and SVGEGT. The CDR3: CASSSPTGKIYNEQFF. Written as DNA, the CDR3 is TGTGCCAGCAGTTCCCCGACAGGGAAGATTTACAATGAGCAGTTCTTC.

The gene calls are TRBV9 and TRBJ2-7; possibly TRBD2 for D (5 bases). CDR1 SGDLS and CDR2 YYNGEE come from the germline V gene. The CDR3 sequence is 15 residues long. The V end lost 5 bases, the J end lost 2 bases, and 17 bases lay between the germline ends. CDR3 DNA: TGTGCCAGCAGTCCACCCGGTAGCGAGGCCTACGAGCAGTACTTC. Protein product: CASSPPGSEAYEQYF.

Of note for this clone: The sample holds other DNA sequences that translate to the same CDR3. The rearrangement links TRBV27 to TRBJ1-2; 12 bases agree with TRBD1. This CDR3 has 14 amino acids. CDR1 MNHEY and CDR2 SMNVEV come from the germline V gene (reference sequence). The ends lost 5 bases at V and 8 bases at J; junction bases unmatched: 6. The CDR3 DNA sequence: TGTGCCAGCAGTCCGGGACAGGGGGCAGGCGGCTACACCTTC. Amino acids: CASSPGQGAGGYTF.

This clone was seen only once. The chain is built from TRBV19 and TRBJ2-3; D remains unclear. CDR1 and CDR2 from the germline V gene are LNHDA and SQIVND (reference sequence). The CDR3 extends over 12 amino acids. Deletions cut 5 bases from V and 6 bases from J, with 9 bases between. CDR3 in DNA: TGTGCCAGTAGTCCCTCAGATGATACGCAGTATTTT. Translated, it gives CASSPSDDTQYF. Based on the CDR3 plus reference TRBV19 and TRBJ2-3, the full variable domain is DGGITQSPKYLFRKEGQNVTLSCEQNLNHDAMYWYRQDPGQGLRLIYYSQIVNDFQKGDIAEGYSVSREKKESFPLTVTSAQKNPTAFYLCASSPSDDTQYFGPGTRLTVL.

The genes are TRBV5-6 and TRBJ1-6, with 8 nucleotides matching TRBD1. CDR1 and CDR2 from the germline V gene are SGHDT and YYEEEE. This CDR3 contains 14 residues. V lost 3 bases and J lost 7; bases outside the gene matches: 3. CDR3 region: CASSYRTGNSPLHF. The CDR3 DNA reads as TGTGCCAGCAGCTACCGGACAGGGAATTCACCCCTCCACTTT.

The chain employs TRBV6-2 or TRBV6-3 and TRBJ2-5, with a possible D match to TRBD1 (6 bases). The CDR3 runs to 15 residues. V was pared by 5 bases and J by 4 bases, with 17 bases between. Germline V gene data show CDR1 as MNHEY and CDR2 as SVGEGT. The CDR3 reads CASSPSGGFGETQYF. The CDR3 coding sequence is TGTGCCAGCAGTCCGTCTGGGGGCTTCGGAGAGACCCAGTACTTC.